The 23 T cell receptor beta chains below were found in one sample sequenced in a study of response to subunit inactivated influenza vaccine. MiXCR, run by TCRdb on the RT-PCR reads, gives a single entry per CDR3 protein. The sample includes around 600,000 distinct CDR3 sequences, 10% to 12% of them seen just once. These records were also assigned to another study, of T cells expressing NK-cell markers. From that second work: UMI-tagged 5'RACE template switching yielded the TCR beta cDNA.

The specimen was PBMCs from blood, collected on the day of vaccination. These receptors were collected from a man aged 45-65 years who received an inactivated influenza vaccine.

In this sample, this clonotype turned up a few times. The chain recombines TRBV12-3 or TRBV12-4 with TRBJ2-7, with D tentatively TRBD1 or TRBD2 (5 bases each). This CDR3 is 13 amino acids long. Deletions cut 6 bases from V and 3 bases from J, with 12 bases between. The CDR3 DNA reads as TGTGCCAGCAGGTCGGGGCCCAACTACGAGCAGTACTTC. Translated: CASRSGPNYEQYF.

The V and J genes are TRBV14 and TRBJ2-2, with TRBD1 matching 9 bases. V lost 4 bases to trimming and J lost 2 bases; unmatched junction nucleotides: 5. CDR1 SGHDN and CDR2 FVKESK come from the germline V gene. CDR3 length: 16 residues. The DNA of the CDR3 is TGTGCCAGCAGCCGGATGGGACAGGGAAACACCGGGGAGCTGTTTTTT. It translates to CASSRMGQGNTGELFF.

The chain joins TRBV28 to TRBJ2-1, with TRBD1 matching over 8 bases. The V gene end was trimmed by 7 bases and the J gene end by 0 bases; junction bases not matched to a gene: 17. The CDR3 contains 19 residues. Germline values: CDR1 MDHEN, CDR2 SYDVKM. The CDR3: CASTVPGQVFVGSYNEQFF. Here the CDR3 DNA reads TGTGCCAGCACGGTTCCGGGACAGGTATTCGTGGGCTCCTACAATGAGCAGTTCTTC.

This clonotype was recorded a few times. The V call is TRBV19, the J call TRBJ2-1; the match to TRBD2 covers 7 bases. Trimming removed 6 bases from V and 4 bases from J; junction bases left unmatched: 6. Germline loops: CDR1 LNHDA, CDR2 SQIVND (reference sequence). The CDR3 covers 14 residues. This chain's CDR3 is CASRSGRNYNEQFF. CDR3 sequence (DNA): TGTGCCAGTAGGTCCGGGAGGAATTACAATGAGCAGTTCTTC.

The chain couples TRBV7-9 to TRBJ2-1; D is possibly TRBD1 or TRBD2 (5 bases each). Germline V CDR1 and CDR2: SEHNR, FQNEAQ (reference sequence). This CDR3 has 16 residues. With 2 bases removed from V and 5 bases from J, the gap between germline ends came to 16 bases. This CDR3 is CASSLLVGRGHNEQFF. CDR3 DNA: TGTGCCAGCAGCTTATTAGTGGGGCGCGGGCACAATGAGCAGTTCTTC.

This clonotype occurred many times. This chain joins TRBV11-1 and TRBJ2-2; D may be TRBD1 (7 bases). Looked up from germline, CDR1 is SGHAT and CDR2 is FQDESV (reference sequence). CDR3 length: 15 residues. The germline V and J ends were trimmed by 5 bases and 5 bases, with 15 bases remaining between them. As DNA, the CDR3 is TGTGCCAGCAGCACGCGGGCAGGGGGGACCGGGGAGCTGTTTTTT. It translates to CASSTRAGGTGELFF.

V is TRBV20-1 and J is TRBJ2-5, with no clear D. Germline loops: CDR1 DFQATT, CDR2 SNEGSKA (reference sequence). CDR3 length: 14 residues. The germline V and J ends were trimmed by 0 bases and 4 bases, with 12 bases remaining between them. The CDR3 protein is CSARDRSGRETQYF. The CDR3 DNA sequence: TGCAGTGCTAGAGATCGAAGTGGCCGAGAGACCCAGTACTTC.

At least ten counts were recorded for this clonotype. The V call is TRBV5-1, the J call TRBJ1-1, with D uncertain. CDR1 is SGHRS, CDR2 YFSETQ, per germline. The CDR3 is made up of 15 amino acids. V was cut by 1 base and J by 10 bases, with 20 bases left in between. The CDR3 loop reads CASSLSSAGSTTAFF. CDR3 DNA sequence: TGCGCCAGCAGCTTGTCTTCGGCAGGATCAACGACAGCTTTCTTT.

The rearrangement links TRBV20-1 to TRBJ2-5; 7 bases map to TRBD2. The CDR3 covers 12 residues. CDR1 DFQATT and CDR2 SNEGSKA come from the germline V gene (reference sequence). This chain's CDR3 is CTRGGPGETQYF. The CDR3 DNA reads as TGCACTCGGGGAGGGCCGGGAGAGACCCAGTACTTC.

The V call is TRBV5-5, the J call TRBJ2-1, with 8 positions matching TRBD1. The CDR3 has 15 residues. With 4 bases clipped from V and 7 bases from J, the junction kept 10 bases outside the gene matches. CDR1 is SGHKS and CDR2 is YYEKEE in the germline V gene (reference sequence). CDR3 loop: CASSIGQGRENEQFF. The CDR3 bases are TGTGCCAGCAGCATCGGACAGGGTCGGGAAAATGAGCAGTTCTTC.

This clonotype appeared many times. CDR3 residues: CSAIRRGQGETQYF. In nucleotides, the CDR3 is TGCAGTGCTATCCGACGGGGCCAGGGTGAGACCCAGTACTTC. The chain carries TRBV20-1 and TRBJ2-5; tentatively, D is TRBD1 or TRBD2 (5 bases each). With 4 bases removed from V and 5 bases from J, the gap between germline ends came to 17 bases. The CDR3 is 14 residues long. CDR1 is DFQATT, CDR2 SNEGSKA, per germline (reference sequence).

The rearrangement links TRBV13 to TRBJ2-3; TRBD2 matches 10 bases. The length of the CDR3 is 18 residues. Germline V gives CDR1 PRHDT, CDR2 FYEKMQ (reference sequence). V trimming: 6 bases; J trimming: 2 bases; junction bases outside the gene matches: 14. The DNA of the CDR3 is TGTGCCAGCAGTCAAAGGGGGGCTAGCGGGAGAGCCACAGATACGCAGTATTTT. Translation gives CASSQRGASGRATDTQYF.

There are a few counts of this clonotype. The rearrangement links TRBV29-1 to TRBJ1-1; the D gene is possibly TRBD1 (5 bases). Germline loops: CDR1 SQVTM, CDR2 ANQGSEA. V gave up 2 bases and J gave up 11 bases, with 9 bases separating them. This CDR3 region has 10 residues. The CDR3 DNA reads as TGCAGCGTTGAAACGGGGGTGGCTTTCTTT. Its translation is CSVETGVAFF.

The chain has TRBV5-5 and TRBJ2-7; D perhaps matches TRBD1 (6 bases). CDR3 size: 17 residues. The germline V and J ends were trimmed by 4 bases and 1 base, with 21 bases remaining between them. Germline CDR1 and CDR2: SGHKS and YYEKEE (reference sequence). The CDR3: CASSVSLFGTLSYEQYF. In nucleotides, the CDR3 is TGTGCCAGCAGCGTCAGCCTTTTCGGGACATTATCCTACGAGCAGTACTTC.

The CDR3 DNA reads as TGTGCCAGTACCTCCGGACATAGCAATCAGCCCCAGCATTTT. Translation gives CASTSGHSNQPQHF. J is TRBJ1-5 and V is TRBV19; tentatively, D is TRBD1 (5 bases). The CDR3 is 14 amino acids. Germline CDR1 LNHDA, CDR2 SQIVND (reference sequence). The V and J ends lost 7 bases and 0 bases respectively, with 10 bases between them.

The chain carries TRBV7-9 and TRBJ1-6; unclear D gene. The V gene lost 5 bases and the J gene lost 10 bases, with 21 bases spanning the gap. The CDR3 totals 16 residues. Germline CDR1 reads SEHNR; CDR2 reads FQNEAQ (reference sequence). DNA of the CDR3: TGTGCCAGCAGCACCAGAACCGCAGGACCTTACTCACCCCTCCACTTT. This encodes CASSTRTAGPYSPLHF.

The V and J genes are TRBV18 and TRBJ1-2; tentatively, D is TRBD1 (5 bases). This CDR3 spans 14 amino acids. CDR1 is KGHSH and CDR2 is LQKENI in the germline V gene. The V gene lost 2 bases and the J gene lost 6 bases, with 13 bases spanning the gap. CDR3 sequence (DNA): TGTGCCAGCTCACCAAACGGGGGAAAGGATGGCTACACCTTC. Residues: CASSPNGGKDGYTF. The whole variable domain, remainder taken from reference TRBV18 and TRBJ1-2, is NAGVMQNPRHLVRRRGQEARLRCSPMKGHSHVYWYRQLPEEGLKFMVYLQKENIIDESGMPKERFSAEFPKEGPSILRIQQVVRGDSAAYFCASSPNGGKDGYTFGSGTRLTVV.

The V and J genes are TRBV10-3 and TRBJ2-7; no definite D call. Germline-derived CDR1 and CDR2 are ENHRY and SYGVKD. This CDR3 spans 14 amino acids. The V and J ends lost 4 bases and 3 bases respectively, with 13 bases between them. Here the CDR3 DNA reads TGTGCCATCAGTGCTAGTGAGTCTCTCTACGAGCAGTACTTC. Translating it yields CAISASESLYEQYF.

This clonotype was observed a handful of times. The rearrangement joins TRBV29-1 to TRBJ2-1, with 11 bases lining up with TRBD2. V lost 7 bases to trimming and J lost 9 bases; unmatched junction nucleotides: 11. Germline V gene sequence: CDR1 SQVTM, CDR2 ANQGSEA. The CDR3 totals 14 residues. CDR3 sequence (DNA): TGCAGCGCCTTACTAGCGGGAGTGTCGGGTGAGCAGTTCTTC. Encoded protein: CSALLAGVSGEQFF.

This clonotype was recorded a few times. CDR3 DNA sequence: TGTGCCAGCAGCTTAGTCGGGGTTGCGATCAACTATGGCTACACCTTC. Translating gives CASSLVGVAINYGYTF. The chain recombines TRBV7-2 with TRBJ1-2; no clear D gene. This CDR3 spans 16 amino acids. V was clipped by 1 base and J by 2 bases, with 14 bases between them. CDR1 is SGHTA and CDR2 is FQGNSA in the germline V gene.

This clonotype has only a few counts. The chain combines TRBV20-1 with TRBJ2-6; D unclear. This CDR3 spans 14 amino acids. The V gene's germline CDR1 is DFQATT and CDR2 SNEGSKA (reference sequence). The V end lost 1 base, the J end lost 0 bases, and 4 bases lay between the germline ends. CDR3 sequence reads: CSARGVSGANVLTF. In DNA form, the CDR3 reads TGCAGTGCTAGAGGAGTCTCTGGGGCCAACGTCCTGACTTTC.

The chain employs TRBV5-6 and TRBJ2-1, with D perhaps TRBD2 (6 bases). The V end lost 4 bases, the J end lost 10 bases, and 15 bases lay between the germline ends. The CDR3 runs 13 residues. Germline CDR1 reads SGHDT; CDR2 reads YYEEEE. CDR3 protein: CASSPGTFSEQFF. CDR3 nucleotide sequence: TGTGCCAGCAGCCCTGGGACTTTCAGCGAGCAGTTCTTC.

The chain uses TRBV5-1 and TRBJ2-1, with 13 bases identical to TRBD2. Trimming removed 7 bases from V and 1 base from J; junction bases left unmatched: 11. The length of the CDR3 is 18 residues. Germline V gene data show CDR1 as SGHRS and CDR2 as YFSETQ. The CDR3 nucleotides are TGCGCCAGCTCGAAGACTAGCGGGGGGACCTTTTCCTACAATGAGCAGTTCTTC. Translating gives CASSKTSGGTFSYNEQFF.